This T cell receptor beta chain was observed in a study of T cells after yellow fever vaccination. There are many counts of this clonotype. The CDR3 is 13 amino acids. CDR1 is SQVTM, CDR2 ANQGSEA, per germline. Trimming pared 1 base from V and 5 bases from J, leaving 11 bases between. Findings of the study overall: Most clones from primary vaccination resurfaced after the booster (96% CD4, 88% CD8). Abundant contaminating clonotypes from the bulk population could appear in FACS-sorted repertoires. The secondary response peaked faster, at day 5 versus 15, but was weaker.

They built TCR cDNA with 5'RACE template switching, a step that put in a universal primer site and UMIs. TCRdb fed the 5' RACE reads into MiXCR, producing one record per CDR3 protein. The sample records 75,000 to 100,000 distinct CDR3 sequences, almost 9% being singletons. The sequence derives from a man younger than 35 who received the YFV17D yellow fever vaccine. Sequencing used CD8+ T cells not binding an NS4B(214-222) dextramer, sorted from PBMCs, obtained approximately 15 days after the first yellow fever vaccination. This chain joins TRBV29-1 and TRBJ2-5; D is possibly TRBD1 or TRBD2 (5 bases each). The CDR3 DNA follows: TGCAGCGTTGAAGGGGGGAGAAAGGAGACCCAGTACTTC. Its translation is CSVEGGRKETQYF.